One sample yielded the 12 T cell receptor beta chains listed below, sequenced in a study of immune cell composition in non-small cell lung cancer. Normal lung was sampled as far from the tumour as possible, at least 3 cm. Assay: immunoSEQ multiplex PCR; the TCRdb copy retains only in-frame clones and omits some. This sample has more than 15,000 clones, with 77% found just once. This sample also belongs to another study, concerning CD4 T cells in lung cancer.

The sample was non-adjacent lung tissue. The receptors here all came from a human donor with non-small cell lung cancer.

This clone was seen a few times. The chain uses TRBV11-3 and TRBJ1-3; 7 nucleotides match TRBD1. The CDR3 runs to 15 residues. V dropped 2 bases and J dropped 6; count of bases not matched to a gene: 7. The germline CDR1 and CDR2 sequences are SGHNT and YENEEA. The CDR3 sequence: CASSLSGQPLNTIYF. The CDR3 coding sequence is TGTGCCAGCAGCTTATCGGGACAGCCCCTAAACACCATATATTTT.

The chain carries TRBV2 and TRBJ1-4, with a possible D match to TRBD1 (6 bases). CDR1 is SNHLY and CDR2 is FYNNEI in the germline V gene. This CDR3 region has 16 residues. V lost 10 bases and J lost 8, with 26 bases in between. CDR3 sequence reads: CATQLDRGLGGEKLFF. The CDR3 nucleotides are TGTGCCACCCAGTTAGATCGGGGGCTTGGTGGAGAAAAACTGTTTTTT.

This clone was observed a few times. V usage is TRBV19 and J usage is TRBJ1-6; unclear D gene. V was cut by 6 bases and J by 6 bases, with 12 bases left in between. CDR1 and CDR2 from the germline V gene are LNHDA and SQIVND (reference sequence). The CDR3 is made up of 14 amino acids. For the CDR3, the DNA is TGTGCCAGTAGCCGAACGGACCCTAATTCACCCCTCCACTTT. It specifies CASSRTDPNSPLHF.

The genes are TRBV5-1 and TRBJ2-3; 7 nucleotides agree with TRBD2. This CDR3 region has 14 residues. CDR1 is SGHRS, CDR2 YFSETQ, per germline. Trimming at V came to 4 bases and at J to 1 base, leaving 3 bases not matched to a gene. CDR3 nucleotide sequence: TGCGCCAGCAGCATAAGCGGGGGCACAGATACGCAGTATTTT. This sequence encodes CASSISGGTDTQYF.

The chain employs TRBV7-8 and TRBJ2-2; tentatively, D is TRBD1 or TRBD2 (5 bases each). V was clipped by 5 bases and J by 6 bases, with 16 bases between them. Germline CDR1 reads SGHVS; CDR2 reads FQNEAQ. The CDR3 is made up of 15 amino acids. In DNA, the CDR3 is TGTGCCAGCAGCCCCGGACGGGACGGGTCCGGGGAGCTGTTTTTT. It yields the protein CASSPGRDGSGELFF. The full variable domain, its missing parts supplied by reference TRBV7-8 and TRBJ2-2, is GAGVSQSPRYKVAKRGQDVALRCDPISGHVSLFWYQQALGQGPEFLTYFQNEAQLDKSGLPSDRFFAERPEGSVSTLKIQRTQQEDSAVYLCASSPGRDGSGELFFGEGSRLTVL.

V usage is TRBV28 and J usage is TRBJ1-2, with 8 bases lining up with TRBD1. CDR1 MDHEN and CDR2 SYDVKM come from the germline V gene. The CDR3 spans 13 residues. V lost 5 bases to trimming and J lost 7 bases; unmatched junction nucleotides: 6. The CDR3 nucleotides read TGTGCCAGCAGTCCAGGGGGCGGCGGTGGCTACACCTTC. This codes for CASSPGGGGGYTF.

The chain uses TRBV11-1 and TRBJ2-1; D gene uncertain. The CDR3 consists of 14 residues. The germline CDR1 and CDR2 sequences are SGHAT and FQDESV (reference sequence). Trimming removed 0 bases from V and 10 bases from J, with 13 bases in between. The CDR3 coding sequence is TGTGCCAGCAGCTTAGCGACACGGGTAGGGGAGCAGTTCTTC. It yields the protein CASSLATRVGEQFF.

The V gene is TRBV27, the J gene TRBJ2-2; D is uncertain. Trimming left V 4 bases short and J 6 bases short, with 12 bases between. The germline CDR1 and CDR2 sequences are MNHEY and SMNVEV (reference sequence). This CDR3 is built from 14 residues. The CDR3 DNA sequence: TGTGCCAGCAGTTCTCCCCTCAACGCCGGGGAGCTGTTTTTT. Its protein is CASSSPLNAGELFF.

The chain carries TRBV18 and TRBJ2-3, with D perhaps assigned TRBD1 or TRBD2 (5 bases each). In germline, CDR1 is KGHSH, CDR2 LQKENI. V was shortened by 0 bases and J by 0 bases, with 13 bases between the two germline ends. The CDR3 runs to 17 residues. The CDR3 nucleotides read TGTGCCAGCTCACCACCGGGGCAGGGACCTAGCACAGATACGCAGTATTTT. Its translation: CASSPPGQGPSTDTQYF.

The J gene is TRBJ1-3, the V gene TRBV5-1, with D tentatively TRBD1 (6 bases). Between the trimmed V and J ends, which lost 4 bases and 0 bases, there was a span of 11 bases. Germline V gene sequence: CDR1 SGHRS, CDR2 YFSETQ. This CDR3 is built from 15 residues. CDR3 loop: CASSDDRTSGNTIYF. In DNA, the CDR3 is TGCGCCAGCAGCGACGACAGGACCTCTGGAAACACCATATATTTT.

This chain joins TRBV28 and TRBJ2-1; D possibly uses TRBD1 or TRBD2 (7 bases each). Trimming took 3 bases from V and 4 from J, leaving 16 bases between them. Germline CDR1 is MDHEN and CDR2 is SYDVKM. The CDR3 extends over 16 amino acids. This CDR3 reads CASSFPTAGQYNEQFF. The CDR3 DNA is TGTGCCAGCAGTTTCCCAACAGCGGGACAGTACAATGAGCAGTTCTTC.

The CDR3 loop reads CASQLPGTGGSEQYF. The CDR3 nucleotides read TGTGCCAGTCAGCTCCCCGGGACAGGGGGTAGCGAGCAGTACTTC. The V gene is TRBV6-5, the J gene TRBJ2-7; TRBD1 matches 11 bases. CDR1 is MNHEY and CDR2 is SVGAGI in the germline V gene. The V segment lost 9 bases and the J segment 6 bases; nucleotides outside the gene matches: 13. The CDR3 loop spans 15 amino acids.